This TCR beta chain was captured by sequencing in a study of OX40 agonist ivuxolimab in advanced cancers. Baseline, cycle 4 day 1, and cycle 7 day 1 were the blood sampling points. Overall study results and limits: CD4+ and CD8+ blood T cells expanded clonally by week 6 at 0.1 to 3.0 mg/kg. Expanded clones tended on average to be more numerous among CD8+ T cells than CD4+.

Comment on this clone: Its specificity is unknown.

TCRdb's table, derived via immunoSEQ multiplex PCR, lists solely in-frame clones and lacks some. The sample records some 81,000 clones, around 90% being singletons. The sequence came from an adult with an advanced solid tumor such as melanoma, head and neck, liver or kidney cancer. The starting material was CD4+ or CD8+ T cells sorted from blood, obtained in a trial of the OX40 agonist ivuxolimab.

The CDR3 loop reads CASSSEGTATDTQYF. As DNA, the CDR3 is TGCGCCAGCAGCTCAGAAGGGACAGCCACAGATACGCAGTATTTT. The chain recombines TRBV5-1 with TRBJ2-3; 7 nucleotides match TRBD1. V trimming: 3 bases; J trimming: 2 bases; junction bases outside the gene matches: 6. This CDR3 is built from 15 residues. The V gene's germline CDR1 is SGHRS and CDR2 YFSETQ.